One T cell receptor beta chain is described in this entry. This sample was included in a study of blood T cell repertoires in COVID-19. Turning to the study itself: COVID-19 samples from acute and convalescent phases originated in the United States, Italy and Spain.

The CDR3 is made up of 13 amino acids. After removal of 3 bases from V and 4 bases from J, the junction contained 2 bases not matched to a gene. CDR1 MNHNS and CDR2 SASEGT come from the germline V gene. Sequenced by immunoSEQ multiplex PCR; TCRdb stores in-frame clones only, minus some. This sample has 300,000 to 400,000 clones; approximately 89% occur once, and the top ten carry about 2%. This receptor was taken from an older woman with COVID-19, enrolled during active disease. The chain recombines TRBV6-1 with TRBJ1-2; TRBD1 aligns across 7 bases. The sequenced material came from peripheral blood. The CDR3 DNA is TGTGCCAGCAGTGAGACAGGGCTCTATGGCTACACCTTC. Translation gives CASSETGLYGYTF.